A selection of T cell receptor beta chains follows, all from one sample in a study of blood T cell repertoires in COVID-19. Assay: immunoSEQ multiplex PCR; the TCRdb copy retains only in-frame clones and omits some. The data show just under 150,000 clones, with more than 80% seen just once and around 4.8% held by the top ten. Sequencing was performed on peripheral blood. The receptors here all came from a human donor in a cohort sampled during active COVID-19. CDR3s include the opening cysteine and the closing phenylalanine or tryptophan. A D gene is named only where the DNA matches it firmly. Clone size is shown for a subset of rows, as once, few, many or a class of expanded clone.

J gene | D gene | V gene | clone size | CDR3 DNA | CDR3 protein
TRBJ2-1 | NA | TRBV2 | NA | TGTGCCAGCAGTCTAAACAATGAGCAGTTCTTC | CASSLNNEQFF
TRBJ2-3 | TRBD2 | TRBV4-2 | NA | TGTGCCAGCAGCCAAGAACTAGCGGGAGAAGGGGCGGCAGATACGCAGTATTTT | CASSQELAGEGAADTQYF
TRBJ1-1 | TRBD1 | TRBV5-1 | NA | TGCGCCAGCAGCTTGGCCGCCCGAGGACAGGTGGCTTTCTTT | CASSLAARGQVAFF
TRBJ2-3 | NA | TRBV18 | NA | TGTGCCAGCTCACCAGGGCCCACAGATACGCAGTATTTT | CASSPGPTDTQYF
TRBJ1-6 | TRBD1 | TRBV5-1 | NA | TGCGCCAGCAGCCCGTCGACAGGGGAGGATTCACCCCTCCACTTT | CASSPSTGEDSPLHF
TRBJ1-2 | TRBD1 | TRBV23-1 | few | TGCGCCAGCAGTCAATCCCGGACAGGGAATGGCTACACCTTC | CASSQSRTGNGYTF
TRBJ2-2 | NA | TRBV7-8 | once | TGTGCCAGCAGTAAGGCGGGTTGGGACACCGGGGAGCTGTTTTTT | CASSKAGWDTGELFF
TRBJ2-3 | NA | TRBV4-1 | few | TGCGCCAGCAGCCAATTAGACAGCGACACAGATACGCAGTATTTT | CASSQLDSDTDTQYF
TRBJ2-7 | TRBD1 | TRBV28 | NA | TGTGCCAGCAGAAGGGACAGGGGTTCCTACGAGCAGTACTTC | CASRRDRGSYEQYF
TRBJ2-5 | TRBD1 | TRBV10-2 | NA | TGCGCCAGCACCGGGACAGGGTTCCAAGAGACCCAGTACTTC | CASTGTGFQETQYF
TRBJ1-1 | NA | TRBV6-5 | NA | TGTGCCAGCAGCACGGTCGGTATCGCTGAAGCTTTCTTT | CASSTVGIAEAFF
TRBJ2-1 | NA | TRBV12-5 | NA | TGTGCTAGTGGTGGGGTAGGGAGCGGAGGCTCCGGGAATGAGCAGTTCTTC | CASGGVGSGGSGNEQFF
TRBJ2-7 | TRBD1 | TRBV30 | NA | TGTGCCTGGAGTGCTAATCGACAGGGCTACTCCTACGAGCAGTACTTC | CAWSANRQGYSYEQYF
TRBJ2-3 | TRBD1 | TRBV6-4 | NA | TGTGCCAGCAGTAGACAGGGAGCGAGGTTCACAGATACGCAGTATTTT | CASSRQGARFTDTQYF
TRBJ1-5 | NA | TRBV3-1/TRBV3-2 | NA | TGTGCCAGCAGCCAAGGGCACAAGAATCAGCCCCAGCATTTT | CASSQGHKNQPQHF
TRBJ2-2 | TRBD1 | TRBV5-1 | NA | TGCGCCAGCAGCTTGGAGGACAGGGGAACCGGGGAGCTGTTTTTT | CASSLEDRGTGELFF
TRBJ1-1 | NA | TRBV7-2 | NA | TGTGCCAGCAGCTTAGATCGGAACACTGAAGCTTTCTTT | CASSLDRNTEAFF
TRBJ1-1 | TRBD1 | TRBV7-9 | NA | TGTGCCAGCAGCTTAGCGAGGGGGCAGGGGGCTCTGAATGAAGCTTTCTTT | CASSLARGQGALNEAFF
TRBJ1-1 | TRBD1 | TRBV2 | NA | TGTGCCAGCAGGGGGACAGGCCTAGGGACTGAAGCTTTCTTT | CASRGTGLGTEAFF
TRBJ1-6 | TRBD1 | TRBV11-2 | NA | TGTGCCAGCAGCTCCCACAGGGGCCCTAGTTCACCCCTCCACTTT | CASSSHRGPSSPLHF
TRBJ1-1 | NA | TRBV18 | NA | TGTGCCAGCTCGCCGCGATCCAACACTGAAGCTTTCTTT | CASSPRSNTEAFF
TRBJ1-1 | NA | TRBV6-1 | NA | TGTGCCAGCAGTGAATTGTCTTTAGATGAAGCTTTCTTT | CASSELSLDEAFF
TRBJ2-1 | NA | TRBV24-1 | NA | TGTGCCACCAGGGGGCGAGAGTATGAGCAGTTCTTC | CATRGREYEQFF
TRBJ1-1 | NA | TRBV3-1/TRBV3-2 | NA | TGTGCCAGCCTCGGGGGGTTGGACACTGAAGCTTTCTTT | CASLGGLDTEAFF
TRBJ2-7 | TRBD1 | TRBV27 | NA | TGTGCCAGCAGTTCACAGGGGTACGAGCAGTACTTC | CASSSQGYEQYF
TRBJ1-1 | TRBD1 | TRBV19 | once | TGTGCCAGTAGTACCCGACAGGGGGTGAACACTGAAGCTTTCTTT | CASSTRQGVNTEAFF
TRBJ2-3 | TRBD1 | TRBV7-8 | NA | TGTGCCAGCAGCTTAGCGGGACAGCCCACAGATACGCAGTATTTT | CASSLAGQPTDTQYF
TRBJ1-5 | TRBD1 | TRBV27 | NA | TGTGCCAGCGCTACCGGACAGGGGTTCAATCAGCCCCAGCATTTT | CASATGQGFNQPQHF
TRBJ1-2 | TRBD1 | TRBV5-6 | NA | TGTGCCAGCAGCTACCGGGACAGGGGTTCTGGCTACACCTTC | CASSYRDRGSGYTF
TRBJ1-2 | NA | TRBV28 | NA | TGTGCCAGCAGTTTCTCCGGGACAATCTATGGCTACACCTTC | CASSFSGTIYGYTF
TRBJ1-4 | NA | TRBV6-1 | NA | TGTGCCAGCAGTGACGGGACTGCAAGTGAAAAACTGTTTTTT | CASSDGTASEKLFF
TRBJ1-5 | NA | TRBV6-5 | NA | TGTGCCAGCAGGGAGTCATGGGGAGTGGATCAGCCCCAGCATTTT | CASRESWGVDQPQHF
TRBJ2-2 | TRBD1 | TRBV10-3 | NA | TGTGCCATCAGTGCAAGACCAGGACAGGAAAAGACCGGGGAGCTGTTTTTT | CAISARPGQEKTGELFF
TRBJ1-2 | NA | TRBV9 | NA | TGTGCCAGCAGCAAAGACACCACTAACTATGGCTACACCTTC | CASSKDTTNYGYTF
TRBJ2-3 | TRBD2 | TRBV29-1 | NA | TGCAGCGTTCCCGGGCTAGCGGGAACGACAGATACGCAGTATTTT | CSVPGLAGTTDTQYF
TRBJ2-2 | TRBD2 | TRBV9 | NA | TGTGCCAGCAGCGTACCAGATGCGGGACTAGCGGGAGGGCCGGTCGGGGAGCTGTTTTTT | CASSVPDAGLAGGPVGELFF
TRBJ1-2 | TRBD1 | TRBV10-3 | NA | TGTGCCAACAGGGGTCTCGGAGATGGCTACACCTTC | CANRGLGDGYTF
TRBJ2-1 | TRBD2 | TRBV4-2 | NA | TGTGCCAGCAGCCACGGACTAGCGGAGAATGAGCAGTTCTTC | CASSHGLAENEQFF
TRBJ1-5 | NA | TRBV24-1 | NA | TGTGCCACCGCTGAGGGTACGTCTTATAGCAATCAGCCCCAGCATTTT | CATAEGTSYSNQPQHF
TRBJ1-2 | NA | TRBV2 | NA | TGTGCCAGCAGTGCCAGAGGACAGAGCTATGGCTACACCTTC | CASSARGQSYGYTF
TRBJ2-7 | NA | TRBV6-5 | NA | TGTGCCAGCAGAGCTACAGGGAATTTCCACGAGCAGTACTTC | CASRATGNFHEQYF
TRBJ1-1 | TRBD1 | TRBV29-1 | NA | TGCAGCGTCGGCAAGCCCGGACAGGGGGCCACTGAAGCTTTCTTT | CSVGKPGQGATEAFF
TRBJ1-1 | TRBD1 | TRBV29-1 | NA | TGCAGCGTTGAGGGCAGGGGGACCACTGAAGCTTTCTTT | CSVEGRGTTEAFF
TRBJ1-6 | TRBD1 | TRBV28 | NA | TGTGCCGGACAGGGTACTAATTCACCCCTCCACTTT | CAGQGTNSPLHF
TRBJ2-3 | TRBD2 | TRBV7-9 | NA | TGTGCCAGCAGCCCACAGACTAGCCCTACAGATACGCAGTATTTT | CASSPQTSPTDTQYF